This T cell receptor beta chain was obtained from a study of cytomegalovirus exposure and HLA in healthy donors. The study, taken as a whole, reports: Productive status was seen about 90% or about 30% of the time for most TCR beta V segments in an earlier analysis.

Use of 60 Vbeta and 13 Jbeta primers characterized the PCR. Profiled with immunoSEQ multiplex PCR; TCRdb holds only in-frame clones, not every one. The sample consists of about 120,000 clones, 75% to 80% of them appearing once. This clone was seen more than once but under ten times. What it binds is unknown. The CDR3 runs 13 residues. Germline V gene lookup returns CDR1 SNHLY and CDR2 FYNNEI. Trimming took off 7 bases at V and 8 bases at J, with 14 bases between the two ends. The sequenced material came from PBMCs. The rearrangement links TRBV2 to TRBJ1-4, with a weak D call TRBD1 (5 bases). The clonotype comes from a woman in her thirties in good health and CMV-seropositive. CDR3 region: CASNGGVREKLFF. DNA for the CDR3: TGTGCCAGCAACGGGGGGGTTCGCGAAAAACTGTTTTTT.